These T cell receptor beta chains were read from a single sample in a study of blood T cells in healthy people across ages. TCRdb analysed the 5' RACE reads with MiXCR anew, one entry per CDR3 protein. The sample lists about 1.5 million distinct CDR3 sequences, approximately 43% occurring once. The sequencing input was blood. The receptors here all came from a woman aged 18-29 years in good health. The CDR3 runs from the conserved cysteine through the conserved F or W. A D gene is named only where the DNA matches it firmly. Expanded clones are given a class, and other clones once, few, many or no size at all.

j_call d_call clone_size v_call cdr3_nt cdr3_aa
TRBJ2-1 TRBD2 . TRBV4-3 TGCGCCAGCAGCCAAGAGAGGTGGGAGGGCTGGGAGCAGTTCTTC CASSQERWEGWEQFF
TRBJ2-5 . few TRBV4-1 TGCGCCAGCAGCCTACGGGACGGACGGGAGACCCAGTACTTC CASSLRDGRETQYF
TRBJ2-5 . few TRBV7-2 TGTGCCAGCAGCCTCGAATCAGGGAGTTCCCAGTACTTC CASSLESGSSQYF
TRBJ1-1 . . TRBV9 TGTGCCAGCAGCGTAGACCAGATCTACACTGAAGCTTTCTTT CASSVDQIYTEAFF
TRBJ1-1 . . TRBV20-1 TGCAGTGCCGGAGGACTGATGAACAATGAAGCTTTCTTT CSAGGLMNNEAFF
TRBJ2-7 TRBD2 once TRBV29-1 TGCAGCGTTCTTGGGGGGGGAAATGAGCAGTACTTC CSVLGGGNEQYF
TRBJ2-3 . . TRBV11-2 TGTGCCAGCACCACCCGGGGACCTTACACAGATACGCAGTATTTT CASTTRGPYTDTQYF
TRBJ2-3 . once TRBV29-1 TGCAGCGTTGGTTCAAACCTAGGGGGGGGTACGCAGTATTTT CSVGSNLGGGTQYF
TRBJ1-5 . . TRBV27 TGTGCCAGCAGTTTCCAGGGTAACAAGCCCCAGCATTTT CASSFQGNKPQHF
TRBJ2-3 TRBD2 . TRBV27 TGTGCCAGCAGTTTAGGTAGCGGGGGGACTAGCACAGATACGCAGTATTTT CASSLGSGGTSTDTQYF
TRBJ2-5 . . TRBV7-9 TGTGCCAGCAGCGCCGACCTAATGGAGACCCAGTACTTC CASSADLMETQYF
TRBJ1-2 . . TRBV12-3/TRBV12-4 TGTGCCAGCAGCCCAGGGGAGGGATCTAACTATGGCTACACCTTC CASSPGEGSNYGYTF
TRBJ2-1 . few TRBV6-1 TGTGCCAGCAGTTCCCGACCGGGGGCCGCCTACAATGAGCAGTTCTTC CASSSRPGAAYNEQFF
TRBJ1-4 . . TRBV28 TGTGCCACCTCCGGGACGTCTAATGAAAAACTGTTTTTT CATSGTSNEKLFF
TRBJ1-2 . few TRBV2 TGTGCCAGCATCGAAAGTGGCATTTCCTCCGGCTACACCTTC CASIESGISSGYTF
TRBJ2-1 . once TRBV6-2/TRBV6-3 TGTGCCAGCAGTTACTACGGGGACCCCTCCTACAATGAGCAGTTCTTC CASSYYGDPSYNEQFF
TRBJ2-4 . few TRBV14 TGTGCCAGCAGCCAAGGGTTTGGGCCCCCGAAAAACATTCAGTACTTC CASSQGFGPPKNIQYF
TRBJ2-1 TRBD1 few TRBV27 TGTGCCAGCAGACCCGGGACAGGGGTGGATGAGCAGTTCTTC CASRPGTGVDEQFF
TRBJ2-3 TRBD2 . TRBV20-1 TGCAGTGCTAGAGCCCCGACTAGCGGGGGCTTTGGGCCGCAGTATTTT CSARAPTSGGFGPQYF
TRBJ2-1 . . TRBV7-9 TGTGCCAGCAGCCTAGGGGCCCGAGAGAATGAGCAGTTCTTC CASSLGARENEQFF
TRBJ1-2 . . TRBV5-1 TGCGCCAGCAGCTTTTCAGTGAGGGACTATGGCTACACCTTC CASSFSVRDYGYTF
TRBJ2-5 . few TRBV9 TGTGCCAGCAGCGTAGGGGGCCGGGTAAGGCAAGAGACCCAGTACTTC CASSVGGRVRQETQYF
TRBJ2-5 TRBD2 few TRBV9 TGTGCCAGCAGCGTAGGGCGGGGGTCGCGGTACCAAGAGACCCAGTACTTC CASSVGRGSRYQETQYF
TRBJ2-5 TRBD1 . TRBV5-6 TGTGCCAGCAGCAATTTACAGGGGGGAGAGACCCAGTACTTC CASSNLQGGETQYF
TRBJ2-5 TRBD1 . TRBV24-1 TGTGCCACCAGTGAACAAGACAGGGGGGACTACAATGAGCAGTACTTC CATSEQDRGDYNEQYF
TRBJ1-6 . . TRBV6-6 TGTGCCAGCAGCCCGACCGACTTTTCACCCCTCCACTTT CASSPTDFSPLHF
TRBJ1-5 . few TRBV4-3 TGCGCCAGCAGCCAAGTTCAGGGTGGCAATCAGCCCCAGCATTTT CASSQVQGGNQPQHF
TRBJ1-4 TRBD1 . TRBV18 TGTGCCAGCTCATCCGGACAGGGTGCAACTAATGAAAAACTGTTTTTT CASSSGQGATNEKLFF
TRBJ2-7 TRBD1 . TRBV20-1 TGCAGTGCTCCGGGACAGGGATTCGAGCAGTACTTC CSAPGQGFEQYF
TRBJ2-5 . . TRBV5-5 TGTGCCAGCAGCCGAAACGGCGAGACCCAGTACTTC CASSRNGETQYF
TRBJ2-1 . . TRBV12-5 TGTGCTAGTGGTTCTCTGGACAGCAATGAGCAGTTCTTC CASGSLDSNEQFF
TRBJ1-2 . . TRBV20-1 TGCAGTGCCCGTACCGCCGGGACGGCTGTAGGGATAGACACCTTC CSARTAGTAVGIDTF
TRBJ2-1 . . TRBV30 TGTGCCTGGAGTGTACTCGAACTAGGAGATGAGCAGTTCTTC CAWSVLELGDEQFF
TRBJ1-6 . . TRBV6-5 TGTGCCAGCAGTTACTCTCACAGGAGCTCCTATAATTCACCCCTCCACTTT CASSYSHRSSYNSPLHF
TRBJ1-4 . . TRBV6-6 TGTGCCAGCAGGCCCGGGGGTTATATAGAAAAACTGTTTTTT CASRPGGYIEKLFF
TRBJ2-1 . . TRBV20-1 TGCAGTGCTCTGCGCCGCTCCTACAATGAGCAGTTCTTC CSALRRSYNEQFF
TRBJ1-4 . few TRBV12-3/TRBV12-4 TGTGCCAGCAGTTTCGGGGGCCTAACTAATGAAAAACTGTTTTTT CASSFGGLTNEKLFF
TRBJ1-2 . few TRBV7-9 TGTGCCAGCAGCTTAGTGTCAGGAGCCTATGGCTACACCTTC CASSLVSGAYGYTF
TRBJ2-1 TRBD2 many TRBV29-1 TGCAGCGTTGACCCGGGACTAGCGGACAATGAGCAGTTCTTC CSVDPGLADNEQFF
TRBJ1-2 . . TRBV6-1 TGTGCCAGCAGACTCAATTCGGGCGGGGTTAACTATGGCTACACCTTC CASRLNSGGVNYGYTF
TRBJ1-2 TRBD1 . TRBV28 TGTGCCAGCAGTTTACCGCGGGGACAGGGAAACGGCTACACCTTC CASSLPRGQGNGYTF
TRBJ1-2 . once TRBV24-1 TGTGCCACCAGCCCGGATGGCAGGGCCTATGGCTACACCTTC CATSPDGRAYGYTF
TRBJ2-3 TRBD2 few TRBV18 TGTGCCAGCGCTCCGGGACTAGCGGGCACAGATACGCAGTATTTT CASAPGLAGTDTQYF
TRBJ2-7 TRBD1 . TRBV20-1 TGCAGTGCTAGTGCCGGGACAGACGCCTCCTACGAGCAGTACTTC CSASAGTDASYEQYF
TRBJ2-1 . . TRBV12-3/TRBV12-4 TGTGCCAGCAGTTTAACTTCAAACCACAATGAGCAGTTCTTC CASSLTSNHNEQFF
TRBJ2-1 . few TRBV12-3/TRBV12-4 TGTGCCAGCTCAGCCGTGGGGGCCCTTTACAATGAGCAGTTCTTC CASSAVGALYNEQFF
TRBJ1-1 TRBD1 . TRBV5-1 TGCGCCAGCAGCTTTGTAGGACAGGGGGCTGGAACTGAAGCTTTCTTT CASSFVGQGAGTEAFF